Following are 20 T cell receptor beta chains from one sample sequenced in a study of T cells in Graves' hyperthyroidism and ophthalmopathy. The CDR3 regions of TCR beta were amplified from RNA transcripts. Initially, a first-round RT-PCR of the TCR CDR3 employed the HTBI primer set. In TCRdb, the multiplex PCR reads were re-called with MiXCR into one record per CDR3 protein. The sample holds hundreds of thousands of distinct CDR3 sequences, approximately 15% seen once. The sample consisted of blood. Receptor source: a woman between 18 and 30 years old with Graves' hyperthyroidism.

The sample holds many counts of this clonotype. The chain has TRBV7-8 and TRBJ1-1; TRBD1 aligns across 7 bases. The CDR3 spans 17 residues. With V trimmed by 5 bases and J by 0 bases, 12 bases remained unmatched. The germline V gene encodes CDR1 SGHVS and CDR2 FQNEAQ. In DNA, the CDR3 is TGTGCCAGCAGCCCCCGGAGGGACAGACCCATGAACACTGAAGCTTTCTTT. Translation gives CASSPRRDRPMNTEAFF. Drawing the rest from reference TRBV7-8 and TRBJ1-1, the complete variable domain is GAGVSQSPRYKVAKRGQDVALRCDPISGHVSLFWYQQALGQGPEFLTYFQNEAQLDKSGLPSDRFFAERPEGSVSTLKIQRTQQEDSAVYLCASSPRRDRPMNTEAFFGQGTRLTVV.

This clonotype has a count of ten or more. The V and J genes are TRBV20-1 and TRBJ1-6; 7 bases are shared with TRBD1. Germline assignment: CDR1 DFQATT and CDR2 SNEGSKA (reference sequence). The CDR3 spans 15 residues. The J segment lost 7 bases and the V segment lost 3 bases, leaving 9 bases of the junction unmatched. The CDR3 DNA follows: TGCAGTGCTAGGGAAACAGGGGCCAGGAATTCACCCCTCCACTTT. It specifies CSARETGARNSPLHF.

This clonotype was seen a few times. The V and J genes are TRBV20-1 and TRBJ1-2; no firm D call. Germline CDR1 reads DFQATT; CDR2 reads SNEGSKA (reference sequence). The ends were cut back, 2 bases at V and 1 base at J, with 8 bases in the middle. The CDR3 sequence is 13 residues long. The CDR3 spells CSARLPVNYGYTF. In nucleotides, the CDR3 is TGCAGTGCTAGACTGCCAGTTAACTATGGCTACACCTTC.

This clonotype was seen repeatedly, ten times or more. V usage is TRBV6-1 and J usage is TRBJ1-4, with a tentative D call TRBD1 (5 bases). Germline CDR1 and CDR2: MNHNS and SASEGT. CDR3 size: 16 residues. V lost 5 bases, J lost 0 bases, and 13 bases lay in between. CDR3: CASSRQSFSTNEKLFF. The DNA of the CDR3 is TGTGCCAGCAGTAGACAGAGTTTTTCAACTAATGAAAAACTGTTTTTT.

This clonotype was counted ten times or more. The chain links TRBV30 to TRBJ2-7; the D gene is possibly TRBD2 (6 bases). This CDR3 comprises 10 residues. The V gene lost 5 bases and the J gene lost 4 bases, with 6 bases spanning the gap. Germline CDR1 GTSNPN, CDR2 SVGIG (reference sequence). The CDR3 protein is CAWGLYEQYF. DNA for the CDR3: TGTGCCTGGGGACTATACGAGCAGTACTTC.

This clonotype was observed many times. The chain uses TRBV28 and TRBJ2-1; 9 bases agree with TRBD1. This CDR3 is 12 amino acids long. Losses at the gene ends were 6 bases for V and 10 bases for J; bases not matched to a gene: 4. In germline, CDR1 is MDHEN, CDR2 SYDVKM. The CDR3 DNA follows: TGTGCCAGCAGGGACAGGGGACAGGAGCAGTTCTTC. As protein: CASRDRGQEQFF.

The chain combines TRBV20-1 with TRBJ2-1, with a weak D call TRBD1 (5 bases). The CDR3 runs 14 residues. V lost 5 bases and J lost 1, with 12 bases in between. The V gene's germline CDR1 is DFQATT and CDR2 SNEGSKA (reference sequence). In DNA, the CDR3 is TGCAGTGCTTGGGGTACAGGATCCTACAATGAGCAGTTCTTC. Residues: CSAWGTGSYNEQFF.

This clonotype came up many times. The V gene is TRBV4-2, the J gene TRBJ1-4; the D is unclear. The CDR3 runs 17 residues. Per the germline V gene, CDR1 is LGHNA and CDR2 is YNFKEQ. V was shortened by 1 base and J by 7 bases, with 19 bases between the two germline ends. Here the CDR3 reads CASSQASGPAVGEKLFF. CDR3 in DNA: TGTGCCAGCAGCCAAGCATCAGGACCCGCGGTGGGTGAAAAACTGTTTTTT.

This clonotype was detected ten times or more. This chain links TRBV12-3 or TRBV12-4 with TRBJ2-7, with TRBD1 matching 7 bases. The length of the CDR3 is 13 residues. The trim removed 5 bases at V and 6 bases at J, leaving 7 bases unmatched. The CDR3 loop reads CASSRQGIAEQYF. Here the CDR3 DNA reads TGTGCCAGCAGTAGACAGGGTATTGCCGAGCAGTACTTC.

There are many counts of this clonotype. The chain has TRBV27 and TRBJ2-7; D is unclear. Trimming stripped 0 bases from V and 1 base from J, with 4 bases between. The CDR3 is 13 amino acids. CDR1 is MNHEY, CDR2 SMNVEV, per germline (reference sequence). The CDR3 DNA reads as TGTGCCAGCAGTTTATCTCGTTCCTACGAGCAGTACTTC. This codes for CASSLSRSYEQYF.

This clonotype was seen ten or more times. The chain is built from TRBV20-1 and TRBJ2-1, with a possible D match to TRBD1 (6 bases). CDR3 length equals 13 residues. The ends were cut back, 7 bases at V and 5 bases at J, with 15 bases in the middle. CDR1 is DFQATT and CDR2 is SNEGSKA in the germline V gene (reference sequence). The CDR3 DNA sequence: TGCAGTGTCCAAAGACAGGCCCACAATGAGCAGTTCTTC. Protein: CSVQRQAHNEQFF.

The chain employs TRBV20-1 and TRBJ1-1; 11 nucleotides match TRBD1. J was trimmed by 6 bases and V by 6 bases; bases with no gene match: 12. This CDR3 region has 15 residues. Germline CDR1 and CDR2: DFQATT and SNEGSKA (reference sequence). CDR3 amino acids: CSAYVPGQGDSEAFF. The CDR3 nucleotides are TGCAGTGCCTACGTACCGGGACAGGGGGACTCTGAAGCTTTCTTT.

There are many counts of this clonotype. The chain uses TRBV7-2 and TRBJ2-7; 7 positions match TRBD1. CDR1 is SGHTA, CDR2 FQGNSA, per germline. With V trimmed by 5 bases and J by 3 bases, 7 bases remained unmatched. This CDR3 is 14 amino acids long. The DNA of the CDR3 is TGTGCCAGCAGCATTCGGGACAGCTACTACGAGCAGTACTTC. It codes for CASSIRDSYYEQYF.

This clonotype was detected many times. The chain's CDR3 is CASSQLRPGHNEKLFF. The CDR3 DNA sequence: TGTGCCAGCAGTCAACTGCGCCCCGGACACAATGAAAAACTGTTTTTT. The V gene is TRBV6-2 or TRBV6-3, the J gene TRBJ1-4; maybe TRBD1 (5 bases). Per germline, CDR1 MNHEY and CDR2 SVGEGT. V lost 5 bases and J 5 bases, leaving 18 bases between the germline ends. This CDR3 region has 16 residues.

Ten or more counts support this clonotype. The V call is TRBV20-1, the J call TRBJ2-7; 10 nucleotides line up with TRBD1. The V segment lost 8 bases and the J segment 2 bases; nucleotides outside the gene matches: 12. The CDR3 has 15 residues. CDR1 is DFQATT and CDR2 is SNEGSKA in the germline V gene (reference sequence). The CDR3 DNA reads as TGCAGTACTGCATCAGGTGGACAGGGGGCCTACGAGCAGTACTTC. Translated, it gives CSTASGGQGAYEQYF.

V gene TRBV7-2 combines with J gene TRBJ1-2, with TRBD1 as a possible D gene (6 bases). Germline CDR1 SGHTA, CDR2 FQGNSA. There are 14 residues in the CDR3. The V end lost 5 bases, the J end lost 6 bases, and 16 bases lay between the germline ends. Written as DNA, the CDR3 is TGTGCCAGCAGCCTCATGGGCCAGGGGCATGGCTACACCTTC. This sequence encodes CASSLMGQGHGYTF.

This clonotype was observed many times. This sequence joins TRBV7-2 and TRBJ1-4; D gene uncertain. The CDR3 sequence is 14 residues long. Trimming shortened V by 3 bases and J by 8 bases, and 13 bases separated the two germline ends. Per the germline V gene, CDR1 is SGHTA and CDR2 is FQGNSA. The CDR3 spells CASSLQLKSEKLFF. The CDR3 DNA sequence: TGTGCCAGCAGCTTGCAGTTGAAGTCGGAAAAACTGTTTTTT.

A few counts support this clonotype. The chain links TRBV7-9 to TRBJ2-7; perhaps TRBD1 as D (6 bases). CDR1 is SEHNR and CDR2 is FQNEAQ in the germline V gene (reference sequence). The germline V and J ends were trimmed by 5 bases and 9 bases, with 17 bases remaining between them. The CDR3 runs to 13 residues. The CDR3, as DNA: TGTGCCAGCAGCCTCGGGGATCCCAGGGGGCAGTACTTC. Translating it yields CASSLGDPRGQYF.

This clonotype was observed once. A read error may be the cause here, since a much bigger clone is one base away. This chain links TRBV11-2 with TRBJ2-5; 9 bases align to TRBD2. The germline V gene has CDR1 SGHAT and CDR2 FQNNGV. There are 16 residues in the CDR3. In DNA, the CDR3 is TGTGCCGGCAGCTTCCGACTAGCGGACAACTTAGAGACCCAGTACTTC. Translation gives CAGSFRLADNLETQYF. The full variable domain, rest sourced from reference TRBV11-2 and TRBJ2-5, is EAGVAQSPRYKIIEKRQSVAFWCNPISGHATLYWYQQILGQGPKLLIQFQNNGVVDDSQLPKDRFSAERLKGVDSTLKIQPAKLEDSAVYLCAGSFRLADNLETQYFGPGTRLLVL.

This clonotype was detected a few times. The CDR3 protein is CSASIFPVRETQYF. CDR3 DNA: TGCAGTGCTAGTATTTTTCCTGTACGCGAGACCCAGTACTTC. The chain uses TRBV20-1 and TRBJ2-5, with D unclear. The CDR3 extends over 14 amino acids. Germline lookup yields CDR1 DFQATT and CDR2 SNEGSKA (reference sequence). V lost 3 bases and J lost 5, with 16 bases in between.